One sample yielded the 16 T cell receptor beta chains listed below, sequenced in a study of post-analysis software for immune sequencing data. Study results and caveats: TRBV5-6, TRBV5-1 and TRBV20-1 were among 4 or 5 TRBV segments more frequent in patients than controls.

Tagging with unique molecular identifiers was a feature of the TCR beta cDNA libraries. TCRdb redid the calling of the PCR reads with MiXCR, one entry per CDR3 protein. The repertoire holds 550,000 to 700,000 distinct CDR3 sequences, with around 40% as singletons. What these receptors recognize is not known. Material: blood. These receptors originate from a girl aged 10 to 17 with multiple sclerosis.

This chain links TRBV24-1 with TRBJ2-3, with no clear D. CDR3 size: 13 residues. Germline V gene data show CDR1 as KGHDR and CDR2 as SFDVKD. Trimming took 1 base from V and 0 from J, leaving 1 base between them. CDR3 loop: CATSDFSTDTQYF. Here the CDR3 DNA reads TGTGCCACCAGTGATTTCAGCACAGATACGCAGTATTTT.

Points on this clonotype: A much larger clonotype is one base distant, so this may be a read error. The chain combines TRBV20-1 with TRBJ2-5; D is perhaps TRBD1 or TRBD2 (6 bases each). Germline assignment: CDR1 DFQATT and CDR2 SNEGSKA (reference sequence). Deletions cut 2 bases from V and 5 bases from J, with 15 bases between. The CDR3 has 14 amino acids. The CDR3 sequence is CSARRRGREETQYF. The DNA for the CDR3 is TGCAGTGCTAGAAGACGGGGGCGCGAGGAGACCCAGTACTTC.

Here the CDR3 DNA reads TGCGCCAGCAGCGTGGGCAGTCGCGCCTACGAGCAGTACTTC. Its translation is CASSVGSRAYEQYF. The chain carries TRBV5-1 and TRBJ2-1; the D is unclear. The DNA end favors TRBJ2-7, so the J call may be wrong. The germline V gene encodes CDR1 SGHRS and CDR2 YFSETQ. This CDR3 comprises 14 residues.

The chain is built from TRBV11-2 and TRBJ2-7, with D possibly TRBD2 on 6 matching bases. V dropped 2 bases and J dropped 2 bases, with 10 bases sitting between them. CDR3 size: 14 residues. Germline CDR1 and CDR2: SGHAT and FQNNGV. The CDR3 is CASSLRTSTYEQYF. The CDR3 coding sequence is TGTGCCAGCAGCTTAAGAACTAGCACCTACGAGCAGTACTTC.

This chain connects TRBV12-3 or TRBV12-4 to TRBJ1-1, with unresolved D. V lost 4 bases and J lost 7, with 10 bases in between. There are 12 residues in the CDR3. CDR3 DNA sequence: TGTGCCAGCAGTTGGGTAGACGATGAAGCTTTCTTT. Encoded protein: CASSWVDDEAFF.

V gene TRBV2 combines with J gene TRBJ1-2; 11 bases map to TRBD1. This CDR3 is 14 amino acids long. CDR1 and CDR2 (germline): SNHLY, FYNNEI. The junction had 4 bases not matched to a gene; V was cut back by 4 bases and J by 6 bases. The CDR3 bases are TGTGCCAGCAGTGGGGACAGGGGGAAAAATGGCTACACCTTC. As protein: CASSGDRGKNGYTF.

With regard to this clonotype: This may arise from a read error, as a much more abundant clone is one base away. The CDR3 DNA reads TGCGCCAGCAGCCTGGGACAGGGGGCTCTCGAGCAGTTCTTC. Translation: CASSLGQGALEQFF. V is TRBV5-1 and J is TRBJ2-7, with TRBD1 matching over 12 bases. Matching the DNA end better, TRBJ2-1 makes the J call doubtful. CDR1 and CDR2 (germline): SGHRS, YFSETQ. This CDR3 has 14 residues.

The chain couples TRBV5-5 to TRBJ2-2, with D unresolved. The CDR3 is 14 amino acids. V was clipped by 1 base and J by 6 bases, with 10 bases between them. CDR1 and CDR2 from the germline V gene are SGHKS and YYEKEE (reference sequence). The CDR3 sequence is CASSLPRASGELFF. CDR3 sequence (DNA): TGTGCCAGCAGCTTGCCTCGGGCCTCCGGGGAGCTGTTTTTT.

The chain has TRBV7-9 and TRBJ1-1; 11 bases map to TRBD1. The CDR3 is made up of 15 amino acids. Germline trimming cut 4 bases from V and 4 bases from J; bases unmatched to any gene: 5. CDR1 is SEHNR and CDR2 is FQNEAQ in the germline V gene (reference sequence). In DNA, the CDR3 is TGTGCCAGCAGCTCCCAGGGACAGGGGGGCACTGAAGCTTTCTTT. This encodes CASSSQGQGGTEAFF.

This clonotype has more than one count but fewer than ten. The J gene is TRBJ1-2, the V gene TRBV29-1; 7 positions agree with TRBD1. There are 14 residues in the CDR3. Germline CDR1 reads SQVTM; CDR2 reads ANQGSEA. Trimming took 2 bases from V and 4 from J; bases not matched to a gene: 7. The CDR3 DNA reads TGCAGCGTTGAAAATCCGGCAGGGGGCTATGGCTACACCTTC. Its translation: CSVENPAGGYGYTF.

The gene calls are TRBV3-1 and TRBJ2-7, with 8 bases fitting TRBD1. Looked up from germline, CDR1 is LGHDT and CDR2 is YNNKEL (reference sequence). The V and J ends lost 6 bases and 3 bases, in that order; junction bases with no gene match: 4. The CDR3 spans 13 residues. The CDR3 loop is CASSRDRFYEQYF. The CDR3 region has the DNA TGTGCCAGCAGTCGGGACAGGTTCTACGAGCAGTACTTC.

This clonotype appeared a few times. The chain links TRBV4-1 to TRBJ2-5, with no clear D. Trimming removed 0 bases from V and 3 bases from J, with 11 bases in between. CDR3 length: 15 residues. Germline lookup yields CDR1 MGHRA and CDR2 YSYEKL. This chain's CDR3 is CASSQESTYKETQYF. The CDR3 DNA sequence: TGCGCCAGCAGCCAAGAGTCCACATATAAAGAGACCCAGTACTTC.

The chain recombines TRBV28 with TRBJ1-2, with TRBD1 as a possible D gene (5 bases). CDR1 and CDR2 (germline): MDHEN, SYDVKM. This CDR3 has 15 residues. Trimming removed 4 bases from V and 5 bases from J, with 17 bases in between. The DNA for the CDR3 is TGTGCCAGCAGTTCGCCCAGGTGGGGGGGGTATGGCTACACCTTC. Translation: CASSSPRWGGYGYTF.

This clonotype has ten or more counts. V and J are TRBV5-6 and TRBJ2-5; TRBD1 is a possible D gene (7 bases). This CDR3 is 15 amino acids long. Deletions cut 4 bases from V and 2 bases from J, with 15 bases between. Germline V lookup: CDR1 SGHDT, CDR2 YYEEEE. As DNA, the CDR3 is TGTGCCAGCAGCCAGTTGGCAGGGGGGCAAGAGACCCAGTACTTC. Its protein is CASSQLAGGQETQYF.

This clonotype was found many times. The rearrangement joins TRBV12-3 or TRBV12-4 to TRBJ1-2; 7 positions agree with TRBD1. V trimming: 2 bases; J trimming: 3 bases; junction bases outside the gene matches: 0. CDR3 length equals 13 residues. The CDR3 spells CASSLQGDYGYTF. The CDR3 region has the DNA TGTGCCAGCAGTTTACAGGGGGACTATGGCTACACCTTC.

The rearrangement links TRBV7-9 to TRBJ2-3; TRBD2 matches 10 bases. The CDR3 loop spans 15 amino acids. Germline trimming cut 6 bases from V and 2 bases from J; bases unmatched to any gene: 5. Germline CDR1 and CDR2: SEHNR and FQNEAQ (reference sequence). As DNA, the CDR3 is TGTGCCAGCAGACTCCTAGCGGGAGTCACAGATACGCAGTATTTT. Translated: CASRLLAGVTDTQYF.